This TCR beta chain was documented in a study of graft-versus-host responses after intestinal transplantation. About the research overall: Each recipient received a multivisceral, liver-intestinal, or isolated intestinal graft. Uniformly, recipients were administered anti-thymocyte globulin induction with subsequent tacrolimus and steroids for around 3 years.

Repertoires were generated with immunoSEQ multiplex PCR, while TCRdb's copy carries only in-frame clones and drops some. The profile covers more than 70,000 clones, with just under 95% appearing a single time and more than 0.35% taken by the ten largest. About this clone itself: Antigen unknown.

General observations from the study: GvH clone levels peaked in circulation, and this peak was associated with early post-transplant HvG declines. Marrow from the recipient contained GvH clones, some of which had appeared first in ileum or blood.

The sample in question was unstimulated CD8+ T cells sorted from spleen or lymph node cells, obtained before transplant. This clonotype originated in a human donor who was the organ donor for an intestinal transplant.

The CDR3 nucleotides read TGTGCCAGCAGCCCCGGGGGTACCCTGATGGGGCAGTACTTC. This gives the protein CASSPGGTLMGQYF. The chain employs TRBV14 and TRBJ2-7; a possible D gene is TRBD2 (6 bases). Germline assignment: CDR1 SGHDN and CDR2 FVKESK. This CDR3 has 14 residues. Trimming left V 4 bases short and J 9 bases short, with 19 bases between.